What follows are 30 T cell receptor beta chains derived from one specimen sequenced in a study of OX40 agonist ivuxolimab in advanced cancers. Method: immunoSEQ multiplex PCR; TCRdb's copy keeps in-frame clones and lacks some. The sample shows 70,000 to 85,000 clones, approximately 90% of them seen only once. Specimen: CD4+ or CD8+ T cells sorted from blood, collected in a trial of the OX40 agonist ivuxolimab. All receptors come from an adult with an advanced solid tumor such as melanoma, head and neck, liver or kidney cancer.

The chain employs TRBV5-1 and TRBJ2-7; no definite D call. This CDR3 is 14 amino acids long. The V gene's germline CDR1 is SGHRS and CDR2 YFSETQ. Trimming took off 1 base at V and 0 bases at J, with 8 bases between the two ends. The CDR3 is CASSLYGYSYEQYF. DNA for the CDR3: TGCGCCAGCAGCTTGTACGGGTACTCCTACGAGCAGTACTTC.

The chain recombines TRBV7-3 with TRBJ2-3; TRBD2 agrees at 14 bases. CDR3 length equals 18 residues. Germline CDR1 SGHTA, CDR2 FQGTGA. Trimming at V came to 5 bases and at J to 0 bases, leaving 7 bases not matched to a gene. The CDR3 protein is CASSPGLAGVKSTDTQYF. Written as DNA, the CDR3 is TGTGCCAGCAGCCCGGGACTAGCGGGAGTCAAAAGCACAGATACGCAGTATTTT.

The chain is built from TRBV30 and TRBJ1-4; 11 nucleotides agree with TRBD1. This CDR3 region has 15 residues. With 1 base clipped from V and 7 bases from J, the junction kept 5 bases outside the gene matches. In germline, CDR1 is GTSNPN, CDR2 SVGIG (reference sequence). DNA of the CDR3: TGTGCCTGGAGTGGGGCGGGACAGGGGGGTGAAAAACTGTTTTTT. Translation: CAWSGAGQGGEKLFF.

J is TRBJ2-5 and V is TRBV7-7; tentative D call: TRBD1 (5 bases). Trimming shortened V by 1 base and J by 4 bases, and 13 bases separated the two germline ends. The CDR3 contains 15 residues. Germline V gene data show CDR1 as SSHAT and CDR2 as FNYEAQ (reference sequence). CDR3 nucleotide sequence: TGTGCCAGCAGCTTAGGGTCAGGGCTGGGAGAGACCCAGTACTTC. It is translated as CASSLGSGLGETQYF.

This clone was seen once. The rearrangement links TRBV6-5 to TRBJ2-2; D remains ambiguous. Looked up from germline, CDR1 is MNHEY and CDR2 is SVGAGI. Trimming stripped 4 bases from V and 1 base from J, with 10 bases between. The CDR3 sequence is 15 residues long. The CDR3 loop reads CASSFRLRNTGELFF. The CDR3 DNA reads TGTGCCAGCAGTTTCAGACTCCGGAACACCGGGGAGCTGTTTTTT.

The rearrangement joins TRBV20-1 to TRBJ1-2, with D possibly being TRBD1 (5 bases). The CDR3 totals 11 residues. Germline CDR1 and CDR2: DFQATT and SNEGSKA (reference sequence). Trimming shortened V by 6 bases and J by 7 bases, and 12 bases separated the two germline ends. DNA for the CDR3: TGCAGTGCCCCCGGGACCGGTGGCTACACCTTC. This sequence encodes CSAPGTGGYTF.

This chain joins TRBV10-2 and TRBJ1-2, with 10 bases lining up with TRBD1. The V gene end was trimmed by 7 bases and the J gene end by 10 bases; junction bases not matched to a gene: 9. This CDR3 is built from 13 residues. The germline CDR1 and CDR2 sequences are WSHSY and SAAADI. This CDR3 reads CASIPTGGWNYTF. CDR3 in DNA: TGCGCCAGCATTCCGACAGGGGGCTGGAACTACACCTTC.

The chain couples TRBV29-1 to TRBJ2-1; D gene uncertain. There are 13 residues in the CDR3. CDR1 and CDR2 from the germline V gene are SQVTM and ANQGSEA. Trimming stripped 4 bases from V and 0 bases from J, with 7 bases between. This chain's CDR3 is CSVGLRSYNEQFF. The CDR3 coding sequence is TGCAGCGTTGGATTGCGCTCCTACAATGAGCAGTTCTTC.

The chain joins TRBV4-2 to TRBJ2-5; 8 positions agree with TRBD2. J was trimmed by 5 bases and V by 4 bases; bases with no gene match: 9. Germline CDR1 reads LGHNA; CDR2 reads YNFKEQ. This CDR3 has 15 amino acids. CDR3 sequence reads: CASSPLASGSETQYF. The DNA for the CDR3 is TGTGCCAGCAGCCCTCTTGCGAGCGGGAGTGAGACCCAGTACTTC.

The CDR3 here is CASSADGGREPQHF. The CDR3 DNA is TGTGCCAGCAGCGCGGATGGAGGTAGGGAGCCCCAGCATTTT. This sequence joins TRBV5-4 and TRBJ1-5; D remains ambiguous. V dropped 4 bases and J dropped 8 bases, with 16 bases sitting between them. The germline gives CDR1 SGHNT, CDR2 YYREEE (reference sequence). The CDR3 extends over 14 amino acids.

As DNA, the CDR3 is TGTGCCAGTGGGACCGGGACAGTCAATCAGCCCCAGCATTTT. Translated, it gives CASGTGTVNQPQHF. The chain joins TRBV2 to TRBJ1-5; 7 bases fit TRBD1. Germline V gives CDR1 SNHLY, CDR2 FYNNEI. The trim removed 9 bases at V and 3 bases at J, leaving 8 bases unmatched. The CDR3 is made up of 14 amino acids.

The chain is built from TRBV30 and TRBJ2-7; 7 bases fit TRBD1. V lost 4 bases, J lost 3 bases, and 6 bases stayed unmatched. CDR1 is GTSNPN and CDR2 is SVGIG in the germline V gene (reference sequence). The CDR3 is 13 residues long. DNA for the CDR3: TGTGCCTGGACCGCGACAGGGCACTACGAGCAGTACTTC. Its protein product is CAWTATGHYEQYF.

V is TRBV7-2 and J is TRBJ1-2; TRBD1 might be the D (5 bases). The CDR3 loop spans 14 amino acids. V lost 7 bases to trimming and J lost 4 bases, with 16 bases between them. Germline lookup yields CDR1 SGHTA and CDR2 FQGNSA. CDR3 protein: CASNPLGQGYGYTF. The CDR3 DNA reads TGTGCCAGCAACCCTCTTGGGCAGGGCTATGGCTACACCTTC.

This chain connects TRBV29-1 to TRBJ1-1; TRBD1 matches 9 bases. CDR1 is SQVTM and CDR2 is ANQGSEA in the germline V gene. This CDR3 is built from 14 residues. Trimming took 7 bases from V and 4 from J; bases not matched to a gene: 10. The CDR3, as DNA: TGCAGCGGCCTCACAGGGGGCTGGGGCACTGAAGCTTTCTTT. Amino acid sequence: CSGLTGGWGTEAFF.

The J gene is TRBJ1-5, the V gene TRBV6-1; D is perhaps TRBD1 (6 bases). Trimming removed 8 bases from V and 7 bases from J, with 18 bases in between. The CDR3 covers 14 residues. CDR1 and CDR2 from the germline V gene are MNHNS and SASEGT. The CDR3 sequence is CASGVGGGRQPQHF. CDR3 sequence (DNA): TGTGCCAGCGGTGTAGGGGGTGGGCGGCAGCCCCAGCATTTT.

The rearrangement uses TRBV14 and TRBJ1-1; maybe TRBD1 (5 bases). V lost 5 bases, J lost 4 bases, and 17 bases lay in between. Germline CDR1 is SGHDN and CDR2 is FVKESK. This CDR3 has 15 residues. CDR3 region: CASSRSGRRGTEAFF. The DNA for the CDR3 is TGTGCCAGCAGCAGATCGGGACGACGCGGCACTGAAGCTTTCTTT.

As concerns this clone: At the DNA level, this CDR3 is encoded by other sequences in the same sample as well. The CDR3 protein is CASSSGDRAKNIQYF. CDR3 coding DNA: TGTGCCAGCAGTTCAGGGGACCGAGCCAAAAACATTCAGTACTTC. The rearrangement links TRBV6-5 to TRBJ2-4; D perhaps matches TRBD1 (6 bases). Germline V CDR1 and CDR2: MNHEY, SVGAGI. Trimming left V 4 bases short and J 0 bases short, with 10 bases between. The CDR3 is made up of 15 amino acids.

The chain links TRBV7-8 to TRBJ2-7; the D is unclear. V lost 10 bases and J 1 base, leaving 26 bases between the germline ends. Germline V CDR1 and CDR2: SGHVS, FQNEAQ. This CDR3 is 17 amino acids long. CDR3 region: CATTKQARFSLSYEQYF. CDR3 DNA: TGTGCCACCACGAAACAAGCACGGTTTTCCCTTTCCTACGAGCAGTACTTC. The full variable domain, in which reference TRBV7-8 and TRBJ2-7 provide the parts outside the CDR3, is GAGVSQSPRYKVAKRGQDVALRCDPISGHVSLFWYQQALGQGPEFLTYFQNEAQLDKSGLPSDRFFAERPEGSVSTLKIQRTQQEDSAVYLCATTKQARFSLSYEQYFGPGTRLTVT.

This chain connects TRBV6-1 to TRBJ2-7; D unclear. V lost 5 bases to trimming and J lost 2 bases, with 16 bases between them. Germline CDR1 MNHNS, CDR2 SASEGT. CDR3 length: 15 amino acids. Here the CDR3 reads CASSFGRRAPYEQYF. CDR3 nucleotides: TGTGCCAGCAGTTTTGGACGGCGCGCGCCCTACGAGCAGTACTTC.

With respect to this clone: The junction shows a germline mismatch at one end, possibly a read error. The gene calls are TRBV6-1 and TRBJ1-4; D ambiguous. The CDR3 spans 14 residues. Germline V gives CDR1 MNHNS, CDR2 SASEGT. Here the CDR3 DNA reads TGTGCCAGCAGAGAAGATCTGACTAATGAAAAACTGTTTTTT. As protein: CASREDLTNEKLFF.

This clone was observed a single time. This CDR3 is CASSSGQLELQYF. For the CDR3, the DNA is TGTGCCAGCAGCTCTGGACAGCTTGAATTGCAGTATTTT. V and J are TRBV28 and TRBJ2-3; tentatively, D is TRBD1 (6 bases). The V gene's germline CDR1 is MDHEN and CDR2 SYDVKM. Trimming removed 6 bases at V and 11 bases at J, with 18 bases between. The CDR3 spans 13 residues.

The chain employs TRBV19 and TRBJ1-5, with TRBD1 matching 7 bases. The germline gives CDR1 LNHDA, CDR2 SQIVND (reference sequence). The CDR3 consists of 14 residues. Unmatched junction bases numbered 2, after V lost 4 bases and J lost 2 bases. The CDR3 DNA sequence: TGTGCCAGTAGTAAGGGGGCGGGCAATCAGCCCCAGCATTTT. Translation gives CASSKGAGNQPQHF.

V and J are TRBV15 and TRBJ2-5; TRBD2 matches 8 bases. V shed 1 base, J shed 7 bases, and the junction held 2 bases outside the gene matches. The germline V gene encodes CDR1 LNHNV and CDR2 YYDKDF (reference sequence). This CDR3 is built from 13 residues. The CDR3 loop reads CATSRAAGGTQYF. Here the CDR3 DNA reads TGTGCCACCAGCAGAGCGGCGGGAGGGACCCAGTACTTC. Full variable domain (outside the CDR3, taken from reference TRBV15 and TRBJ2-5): DAMVIQNPRYQVTQFGKPVTLSCSQTLNHNVMYWYQQKSSQAPKLLFHYYDKDFNNEADTPDNFQSRRPNTSFCFLDIRSPGLGDTAMYLCATSRAAGGTQYFGPGTRLLVL.

The CDR3 coding sequence is TGTGCCGCGGGGGAGAATCAGCCCCAGCATTTT. Encoded protein: CAAGENQPQHF. The rearrangement links TRBV4-2 to TRBJ1-5, with D tentatively TRBD1 (5 bases). This CDR3 is built from 11 residues. V lost 11 bases and J 4 bases, leaving 9 bases between the germline ends. Germline loops: CDR1 LGHNA, CDR2 YNFKEQ.

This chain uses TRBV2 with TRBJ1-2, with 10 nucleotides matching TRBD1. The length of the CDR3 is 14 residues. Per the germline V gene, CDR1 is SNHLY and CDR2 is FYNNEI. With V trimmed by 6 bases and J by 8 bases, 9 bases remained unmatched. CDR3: CASRADRGSGGYTF. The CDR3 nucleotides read TGTGCCAGCAGAGCGGACAGGGGGTCAGGAGGCTACACCTTC.

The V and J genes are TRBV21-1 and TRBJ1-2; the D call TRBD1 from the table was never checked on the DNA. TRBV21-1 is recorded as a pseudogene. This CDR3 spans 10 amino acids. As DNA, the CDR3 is TGTCCCAGGGTGGGGGCTGGCTACACCTTC. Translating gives CPRVGAGYTF.

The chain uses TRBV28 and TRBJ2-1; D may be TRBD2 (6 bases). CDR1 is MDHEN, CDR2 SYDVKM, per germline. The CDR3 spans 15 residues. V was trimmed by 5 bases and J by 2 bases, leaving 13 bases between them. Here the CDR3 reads CASSPTSPTYNEQFF. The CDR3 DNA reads TGTGCCAGCAGTCCGACTAGTCCCACCTACAATGAGCAGTTCTTC. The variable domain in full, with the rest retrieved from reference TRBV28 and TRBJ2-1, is DVKVTQSSRYLVKRTGEKVFLECVQDMDHENMFWYRQDPGLGLRLIYFSYDVKMKEKGDIPEGYSVSREKKERFSLILESASTNQTSMYLCASSPTSPTYNEQFFGPGTRLTVL.

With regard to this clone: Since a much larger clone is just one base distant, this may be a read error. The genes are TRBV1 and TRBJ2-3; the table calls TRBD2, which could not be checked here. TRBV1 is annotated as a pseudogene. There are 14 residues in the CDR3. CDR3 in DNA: TGCACCAGCAGCCAAGAGACTAGCGGGACCGTTCAGTATTTT. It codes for CTSSQETSGTVQYF.

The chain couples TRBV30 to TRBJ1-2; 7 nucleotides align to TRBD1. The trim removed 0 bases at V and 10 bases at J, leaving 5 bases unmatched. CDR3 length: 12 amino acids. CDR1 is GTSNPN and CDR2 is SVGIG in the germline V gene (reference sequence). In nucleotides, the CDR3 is TGTGCCTGGAGTGTCTACAGGGGTCTCTACACCTTC. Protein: CAWSVYRGLYTF.

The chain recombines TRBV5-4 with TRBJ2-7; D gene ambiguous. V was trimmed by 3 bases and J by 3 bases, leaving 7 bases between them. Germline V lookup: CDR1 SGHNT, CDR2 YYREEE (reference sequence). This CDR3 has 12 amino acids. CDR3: CASSSNFYEQYF. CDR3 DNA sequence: TGTGCCAGCAGCTCTAATTTCTACGAGCAGTACTTC.